This TCR beta chain was documented in a study of shared clonotypes between healthy human individuals. V dropped 4 bases and J dropped 4 bases, with 17 bases sitting between them. The CDR3 is 16 residues long. Germline loops: CDR1 KGHSH, CDR2 LQKENI. Using immunoSEQ multiplex PCR, the repertoire was profiled, and TCRdb retains in-frame clones only, with some absent. The sample yields approximately 1,500,000 clones, about 98% seen once. The rearrangement uses TRBV18 and TRBJ2-1; D may correspond to TRBD1 or TRBD2 (5 bases each). The sequenced sample consisted of naive CD4+ T cells sorted from blood. The subset was: CD45RA+ positively selected. This receptor was obtained from a man younger than 40 in good health. Here the CDR3 reads CASSRFPGTEYNEQFF. CDR3 coding DNA: TGTGCCAGCTCACGTTTCCCAGGGACGGAGTACAATGAGCAGTTCTTC. The whole variable domain, filled in from reference TRBV18 and TRBJ2-1, reads NAGVMQNPRHLVRRRGQEARLRCSPMKGHSHVYWYRQLPEEGLKFMVYLQKENIIDESGMPKERFSAEFPKEGPSILRIQQVVRGDSAAYFCASSRFPGTEYNEQFFGPGTRLTVL.